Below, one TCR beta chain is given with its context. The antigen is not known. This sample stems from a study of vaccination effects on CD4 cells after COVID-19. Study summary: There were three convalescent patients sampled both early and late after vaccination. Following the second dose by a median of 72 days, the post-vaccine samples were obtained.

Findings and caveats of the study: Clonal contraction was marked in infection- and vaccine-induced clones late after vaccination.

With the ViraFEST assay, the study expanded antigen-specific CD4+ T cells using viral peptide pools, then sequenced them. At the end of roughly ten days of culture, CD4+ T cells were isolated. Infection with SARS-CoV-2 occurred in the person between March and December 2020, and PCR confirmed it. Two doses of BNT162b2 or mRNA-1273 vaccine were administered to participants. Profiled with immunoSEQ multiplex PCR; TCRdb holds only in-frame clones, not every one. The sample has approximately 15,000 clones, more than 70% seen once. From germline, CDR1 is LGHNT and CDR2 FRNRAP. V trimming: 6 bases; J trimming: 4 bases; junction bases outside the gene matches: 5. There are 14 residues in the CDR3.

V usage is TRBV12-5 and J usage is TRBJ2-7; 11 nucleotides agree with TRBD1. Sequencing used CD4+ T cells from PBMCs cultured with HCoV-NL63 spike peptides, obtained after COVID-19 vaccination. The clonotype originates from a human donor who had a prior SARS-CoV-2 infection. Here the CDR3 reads CASGPGQGGYEQYF. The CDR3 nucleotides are TGTGCTAGTGGACCGGGACAGGGGGGATACGAGCAGTACTTC.